This paragraph reports one TCR beta chain. Its cognate antigen is unknown. Sample-barcoded 5' priming and a J-beta primer mix drove a second PCR of about 7 to 11 cycles. TCRdb re-called the 5' RACE reads through MiXCR, storing one row per CDR3 protein. The sample holds 1.5 million to 2 million distinct CDR3 sequences, under 30% seen once. This sample is part of a study of blood T cells in healthy people across ages. Study results and limitations: From one million sequenced T cells, diversity estimates were lower bounds. A conclusive naive versus antigen-experienced comparison was prevented by the unsorted PBMCs. Older age went with lower TCR beta diversity per million T cells, in a roughly linear way.

The trim removed 8 bases at V and 2 bases at J, leaving 5 bases unmatched. The CDR3 covers 14 residues. Germline V CDR1 and CDR2: MNHNS, SASEGT. This TCR came from a woman aged 25 to 45 in good health. The sequenced sample was blood. This chain joins TRBV6-1 and TRBJ2-1; 8 bases map to TRBD2. DNA of the CDR3: TGTGCCAGCCAGAGTAGCGGGACCTACAATGAGCAGTTCTTC. It specifies CASQSSGTYNEQFF.